The TCR beta chain described here comes from a study of T cell responses to AZD1222 COVID-19 vaccine. Broader study findings: Spike was spanned by vaccine-associated CD4 TCRs, with dominance at 160-218 and 743-854. The study found Spike-specific TCR breadth and depth rose after two AZD1222 doses. Clonal diversity was possibly underestimated, and white British individuals and females predominated among donors.

Concerning this clone itself: Antigen: not known.

Trimming took off 5 bases at V and 2 bases at J, with 6 bases between the two ends. The germline CDR1 and CDR2 sequences are SEHNR and FQNEAQ (reference sequence). The CDR3 is made up of 12 amino acids. Only in-frame clones appear in the TCRdb table, and some are missing; sequencing was by immunoSEQ multiplex PCR. The sample yields 200,000 or so clones, approximately 94% seen once. The sequencing used peripheral blood, collected 28 days after the second AZD1222 dose. This chain uses TRBV7-9 with TRBJ1-1; no reliable D call. This TCR derives from an adult who received the AZD1222 COVID-19 vaccine. The chain's CDR3 is CASSRANTEAFF. The CDR3 DNA sequence: TGTGCCAGCAGCCGAGCAAACACTGAAGCTTTCTTT.